This TCR beta chain is from a study of blood T cell repertoires in COVID-19 (TCRdb year 2020). The study in broad terms: The collaborator samples originated in the United States, Italy and Spain and spanned the acute and convalescent phases of COVID-19. The prospective study material was composed of cDNA or gDNA derived from T cells, B-cell-depleted T cells, or PBMCs. Deeply sampled blood TCRbeta repertoires from subjects exposed to, actively infected with, or recovered from COVID-19 were included in the dataset. The repertoires were made available in a free public database intended to serve as a resource for research on the immune response to SARS-CoV-2. Samples were obtained from the ongoing ImmuneRACE study (first 160 participants) and from 1,000 to 1,500 subjects provided by 6 global collaborators. A de-identified subject ID, COVID-19 status, age in years and sex were almost always included in the sample metadata. Where available, HLA class I and class II types were taken from metadata supplied by the sample provider and were not determined by assay-based typing. The study at large found these results: The quantity of clinical and demographic metadata differed by source and by participant and was supplied without curation.

TCRbeta CDR3 regions were amplified from genomic DNA using the immunoSEQ Assay, a bias-controlled multiplex PCR. On the authors' methods: The number of nucleated cells in each sample was estimated by amplification of reference gene primers within the assay. To quantify the absolute abundance of each unique TCRbeta CDR3 rearrangement, sequence reads were collapsed and filtered. For each sample, productive Simpson clonality was calculated by taking the square root of Simpson's diversity index across productive rearrangements. The table comes from immuneACCESS by way of TCRdb, which keeps in-frame sequences with V and J called. Part of the clones is missing from these tables; in studies checked, under half for an unresolved V gene and the rest for unknown reasons. The V and J calls and clone size come from that table; D and trimming were worked out from the DNA. This sample has 350,000 to 450,000 clones in its table, and around nine tenths of those were observed once. Approximately 1.3% of the sample belongs to the ten largest clones.

Comments on this clone: The antigen this receptor binds is unknown. The sample holds no much larger clone one base away, and base qualities are not on file.

Participants in the prospective study were enrolled through a virtual design, were aged roughly 18 to 100 years, and lived in roughly 24 United States geographic areas. In the prospective study, participants were assigned to cohorts based on the clinical history participants reported in a screening survey and a study questionnaire. Exposed participants had been in contact with someone with a PCR-confirmed or clinician-diagnosed COVID-19 case within 2 weeks of study entry. In the prospective study, mobile phlebotomists collected whole blood, serum and a nasopharyngeal or oropharyngeal swab from each participant. Participants in the prospective study had the option to provide additional blood draws and questionnaires over a roughly two-month period. Before DNA extraction, blood samples from the prospective study were shipped at room temperature or frozen. The receptor was derived from a woman between 18 and 29 years old who had been exposed to COVID-19. The specimen sequenced was PBMCs or T cells enriched from blood (not recorded which).

The nucleotides read TGTGCCAGCAGCGTTACTAGCGAGGGAAACGAGCAGTACTTC. Translation gives CASSVTSEGNEQYF. The V gene is TRBV9 and the J gene is TRBJ2-7, and TRBD2 matches 7 of the central bases. From the cysteine up to the phenylalanine, the CDR3 has a length of 14 residues. Here the CDR3 DNA is all that survives: 42 bases in frame from base 1. Sequences SGDLS (CDR1) and YYNGEE (CDR2) are obtained from the germline V gene. Trimming removed 2 bases from V and 5 bases from J; the gene matches leave 7 bases unexplained.